This T cell receptor (beta chain) derives from a study of T cells in Graves' hyperthyroidism and ophthalmopathy (dated by TCRdb to the late 2010s). For the wider study: Peripheral blood samples were taken at initial diagnosis, before any treatment was given. To identify TCR V-J signatures that set the groups apart, the researchers used a discovery cohort of about a hundred patients, made up of approximately 43 with Graves' ophthalmopathy and 55 to 65 with stable Graves' hyperthyroidism. Prospective prediction of ophthalmopathy was tested in an independent validation cohort consisting of 18 to 20 hyperthyroidism patients and around 16 patients who later progressed to ophthalmopathy. For training and testing, the roughly 100 patients in the discovery cohort were randomly divided in a 7:3 ratio. Thyroid tissue and blood T-cell repertoires from about six Graves' hyperthyroidism patients were also compared in the study. Once sampling was done, hyperthyroidism patients were given methimazole at a starting dose of 30 mg daily, whereas ophthalmopathy patients were given high-dose intravenous methylprednisolone. The paper describes TCR Vbeta CDR3 sequencing of some 130 peripheral blood samples, made up of 43 ophthalmopathy patients, more than 70 hyperthyroidism patients and some 17 progressor patients. The paper as a whole reports these results and caveats: In validation, progression to ophthalmopathy was predicted by the model with about 70% sensitivity and 72% to 80% specificity, a median of roughly 6 months before onset. Most expanded thyroid clonotypes (frequency above 0.001) were also found in blood, which suggests that blood repertoires may mirror thyroid immune responses. In cross-validation, a model built on a 13 V-J signature told ophthalmopathy apart from stable hyperthyroidism with over 85% sensitivity and approximately 81% specificity, and in testing the same model reached 80%/75%. No statistical method was used to set the sample size in advance, and investigators knew the group allocation.

The TCR beta CDR3 regions were amplified from RNA transcripts. For the first round of RT-PCR on the TCR CDR3, the HTBI primer set was used together with the Qiagen OneStep RT-PCR kit. Libraries were constructed in a second round of multiplex PCR, after which size selection and purification were carried out. Paired-end sequencing of the libraries was performed with 100 bp reads on an Illumina HiSeq2000. The study's processing was this. Raw data were processed with SOAPnuke, discarding reads with adapters, uncalled bases, mean Phred below 15, or no exact constant-primer or identifier match. COPE v1.2.5 was used to merge high-quality paired reads, and clonotypes were defined as unique nucleotide sequences. Clonotypes were aligned to IMGT TRBV, TRBD and TRBJ reference segments using MiTCR v1.1. The analysis was restricted to V-J combinations with a frequency above 0.0001, which together covered 98% to 99.2% of the repertoires. A TCS score was defined as the ratio of F50 (clonal expansion) to E x V (chaos), with BLOSUM62-based TCRdist applied between CDR3 peptides within each V-J. Welch's t-statistics and random forest reduced 450 to 600 V-J features to about 13, which were used in a naive Bayes classifier (R e1071). TCRdb took the public reads, trimmed them with fastp at Q25, ran MiXCR for clone calling and kept in-frame beta chains. Each CDR3 protein appears once, grouped with its most common genes and DNA. The V and J calls, along with clone size, are taken from TCRdb and not from the paper's own processing. The sample includes around 600,000 distinct CDR3 sequences, with approximately 14% observed a single time. The ten largest clones add up to about 12% of the sample.

This clonotype was seen repeatedly, ten times or more. Its antigen remains undetermined. No much larger clone exists at a distance of one base, and base qualities are not known. In the ophthalmopathy patients, disease was moderately to severely active, with a Clinical Activity Score of 3 or more, a NOSPECS grade of 4 or more, and a duration of less than 3 months. Patients with uncontrolled infections, other autoimmune diseases, pregnancy or lactation were excluded. Diagnoses were based on clinical symptoms, serum thyroxine and TRAb, thyroid ultrasound and orbital computed tomography. PBMCs were separated from roughly 10 ml of fresh peripheral blood using Ficoll-Paque density gradient centrifugation. Total RNA was extracted using Trizol reagent, and RNA quality was assessed on an Agilent 2100 Bioanalyzer. V is clipped by 2 bases and J by 0 bases, and the sequence between their germline boundaries is 20 bases long. Counted from cysteine to phenylalanine, this CDR3 has 18 amino acids. Kept here is only the CDR3 DNA, which spans 54 bases and is read in frame from base 1. The CDR1 and CDR2 encoded by the germline V gene are SGHRS and YFSETQ.

Material: blood. The clonotype comes from a woman aged 45-65 years with Graves' ophthalmopathy. This sequence uses TRBV5-1 and TRBJ1-1, and possibly TRBD1, on 6 matching bases. The DNA sequence reads TGCGCCAGCAGCTTTCGCGGGGGCAGGGATGGATTGAACACTGAAGCTTTCTTT. This codes for CASSFRGGRDGLNTEAFF.